This entry describes one TCR beta chain. Its antigen is currently unknown. Different DNA sequences within this sample yield the same CDR3. The sample is drawn from a study of cytomegalovirus exposure and HLA in healthy donors. Study context: Most genotyped donors, about 81% of 398, had Caucasian-associated genetic ancestry.

PCR employed 60 Vbeta and 13 Jbeta primers. Here immunoSEQ multiplex PCR was the method, and the copy in TCRdb shows in-frame clones only, minus some. The sample includes 150,000 to 200,000 clones, 78% of them seen just once. Study-wide findings and caveats: Later work showed greater clonal expansion in HLA-associated TCR beta chains than in equally common others. Previously analyzed data showed that most TCR beta V segments were productive at a frequency of about 87% or about 30%.

CDR1 KGHSH and CDR2 LQKENI come from the germline V gene. The CDR3 is 13 residues long. The junction had 0 bases not matched to a gene; V was cut back by 4 bases and J by 1 base. The sequenced material came from PBMCs. The V call is TRBV18, the J call TRBJ1-1, with 7 bases fitting TRBD1. The sequence was obtained from a woman aged 30 to 39 in good health and CMV-seropositive. This CDR3 reads CASSRQGNTEAFF. The DNA for the CDR3 is TGTGCCAGCTCACGACAGGGGAACACTGAAGCTTTCTTT.